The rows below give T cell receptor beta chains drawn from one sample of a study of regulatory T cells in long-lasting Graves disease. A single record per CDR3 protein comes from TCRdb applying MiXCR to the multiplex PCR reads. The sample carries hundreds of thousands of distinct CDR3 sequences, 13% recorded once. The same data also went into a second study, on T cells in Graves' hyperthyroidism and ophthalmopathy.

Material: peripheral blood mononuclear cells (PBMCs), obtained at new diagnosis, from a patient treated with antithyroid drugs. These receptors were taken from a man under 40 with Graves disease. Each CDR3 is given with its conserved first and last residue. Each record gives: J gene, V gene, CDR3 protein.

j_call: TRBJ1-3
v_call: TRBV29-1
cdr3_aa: CSVAVRSGNTIYF

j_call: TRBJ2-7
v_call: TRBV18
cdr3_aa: CASSPPRSYEQYF

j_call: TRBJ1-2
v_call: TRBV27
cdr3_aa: CASSFKVGGGSYGYTF

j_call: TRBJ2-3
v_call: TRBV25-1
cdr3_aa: CASSLGGASDTQYF

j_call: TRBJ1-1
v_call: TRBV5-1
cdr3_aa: CASSSDRETTEAFF

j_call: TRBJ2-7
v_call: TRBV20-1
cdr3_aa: CSAQTIYEQYF

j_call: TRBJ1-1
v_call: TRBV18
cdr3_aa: CASSPRSQGADTEAFF

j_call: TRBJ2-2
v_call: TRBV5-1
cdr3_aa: CASSLTASLAGELFF

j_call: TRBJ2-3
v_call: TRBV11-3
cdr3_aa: CASSQGGSTQYF

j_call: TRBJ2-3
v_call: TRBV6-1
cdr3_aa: CASSPLPDTQYF

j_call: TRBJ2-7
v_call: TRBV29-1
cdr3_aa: CSVEVTPLGYEQYF

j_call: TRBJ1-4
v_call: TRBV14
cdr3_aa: CASSPRLTGEKLFF

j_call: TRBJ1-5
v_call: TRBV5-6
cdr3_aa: CASSPWGRGNQPQHF

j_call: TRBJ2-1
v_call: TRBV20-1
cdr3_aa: CSARERDWDNEQFF

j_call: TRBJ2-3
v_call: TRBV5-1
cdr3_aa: CASSLPGTITDTQYF

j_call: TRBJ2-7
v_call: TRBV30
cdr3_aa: CAWSPYGGQGDHEQYF

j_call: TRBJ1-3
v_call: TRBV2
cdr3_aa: CASRYTGNGNTIYF

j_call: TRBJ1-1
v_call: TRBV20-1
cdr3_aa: CSARKANTEAFF

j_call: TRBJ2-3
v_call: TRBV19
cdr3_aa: CASSMKNLQYF

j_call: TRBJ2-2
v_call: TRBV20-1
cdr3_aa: CSAHDPDPLTGELFF

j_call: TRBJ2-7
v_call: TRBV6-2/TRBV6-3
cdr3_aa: CASSYSQRDLTYEQYF

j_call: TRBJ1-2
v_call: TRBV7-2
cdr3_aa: CASSFTGVANYGYTF

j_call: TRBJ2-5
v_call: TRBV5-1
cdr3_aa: CASSLDWRQTQYF

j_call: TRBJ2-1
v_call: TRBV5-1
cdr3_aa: CASSPTIYEQFF

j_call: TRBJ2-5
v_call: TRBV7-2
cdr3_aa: CASSSKQGEETQYF

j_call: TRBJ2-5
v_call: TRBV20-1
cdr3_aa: CSFEVSSARRETQYF

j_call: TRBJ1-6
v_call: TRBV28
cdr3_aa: CASMEVNSPLHF

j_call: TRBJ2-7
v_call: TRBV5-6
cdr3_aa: CASSTLAGYYEQYF

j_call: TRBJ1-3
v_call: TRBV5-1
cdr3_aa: CASSPSTLPFGNTIYF

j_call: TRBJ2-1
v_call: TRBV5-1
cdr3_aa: CASSLDRARTRFFF